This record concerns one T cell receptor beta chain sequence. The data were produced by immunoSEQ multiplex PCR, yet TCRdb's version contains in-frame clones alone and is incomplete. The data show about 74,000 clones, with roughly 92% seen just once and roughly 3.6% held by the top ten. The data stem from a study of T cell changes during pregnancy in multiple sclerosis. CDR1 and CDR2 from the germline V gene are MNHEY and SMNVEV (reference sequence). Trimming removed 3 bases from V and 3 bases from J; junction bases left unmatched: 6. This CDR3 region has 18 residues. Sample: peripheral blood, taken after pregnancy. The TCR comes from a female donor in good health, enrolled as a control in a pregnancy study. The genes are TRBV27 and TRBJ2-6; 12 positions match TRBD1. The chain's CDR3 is CASSFRDRGRVGANVLTF. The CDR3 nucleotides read TGTGCCAGCAGTTTCCGGGACAGGGGGCGCGTTGGGGCCAACGTCCTGACTTTC.